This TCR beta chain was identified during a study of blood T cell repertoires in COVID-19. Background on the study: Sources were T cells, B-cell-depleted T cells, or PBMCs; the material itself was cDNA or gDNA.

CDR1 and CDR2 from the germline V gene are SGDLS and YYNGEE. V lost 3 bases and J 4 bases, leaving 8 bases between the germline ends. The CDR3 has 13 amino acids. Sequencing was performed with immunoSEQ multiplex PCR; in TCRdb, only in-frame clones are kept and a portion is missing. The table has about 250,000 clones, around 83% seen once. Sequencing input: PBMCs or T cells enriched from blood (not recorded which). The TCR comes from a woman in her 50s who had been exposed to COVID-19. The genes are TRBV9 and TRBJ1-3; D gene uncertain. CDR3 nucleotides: TGTGCCAGCAGCGGCGAACAGGGAAACACCATATATTTT. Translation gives CASSGEQGNTIYF.